The T cell receptor (beta chain) described here comes from a study of blood T cell repertoires in COVID-19. Data came from immunoSEQ multiplex PCR; TCRdb stores just in-frame clones and leaves some out. The sample yields about 45,000 clones, about 86% seen once. A single count supports this clone. The material sequenced was peripheral blood. The origin of this receptor is a human donor in a cohort sampled during active COVID-19.

The CDR3 protein is CASSPEITISYNSPLHF. CDR3 coding DNA: TGCGCCAGCAGCCCCGAGATTACGATCTCCTATAATTCACCCCTCCACTTT. J is TRBJ1-6 and V is TRBV5-1; D uncertain. Trimming took 4 bases from V and 0 from J, leaving 14 bases between them. The CDR3 totals 17 residues. Germline V lookup: CDR1 SGHRS, CDR2 YFSETQ. The full variable domain, in which reference TRBV5-1 and TRBJ1-6 provide the parts outside the CDR3, is KAGVTQTPRYLIKTRGQQVTLSCSPISGHRSVSWYQQTPGQGLQFLFEYFSETQRNKGNFPGRFSGRQFSNSRSEMNVSTLELGDSALYLCASSPEITISYNSPLHFGNGTRLTVT.